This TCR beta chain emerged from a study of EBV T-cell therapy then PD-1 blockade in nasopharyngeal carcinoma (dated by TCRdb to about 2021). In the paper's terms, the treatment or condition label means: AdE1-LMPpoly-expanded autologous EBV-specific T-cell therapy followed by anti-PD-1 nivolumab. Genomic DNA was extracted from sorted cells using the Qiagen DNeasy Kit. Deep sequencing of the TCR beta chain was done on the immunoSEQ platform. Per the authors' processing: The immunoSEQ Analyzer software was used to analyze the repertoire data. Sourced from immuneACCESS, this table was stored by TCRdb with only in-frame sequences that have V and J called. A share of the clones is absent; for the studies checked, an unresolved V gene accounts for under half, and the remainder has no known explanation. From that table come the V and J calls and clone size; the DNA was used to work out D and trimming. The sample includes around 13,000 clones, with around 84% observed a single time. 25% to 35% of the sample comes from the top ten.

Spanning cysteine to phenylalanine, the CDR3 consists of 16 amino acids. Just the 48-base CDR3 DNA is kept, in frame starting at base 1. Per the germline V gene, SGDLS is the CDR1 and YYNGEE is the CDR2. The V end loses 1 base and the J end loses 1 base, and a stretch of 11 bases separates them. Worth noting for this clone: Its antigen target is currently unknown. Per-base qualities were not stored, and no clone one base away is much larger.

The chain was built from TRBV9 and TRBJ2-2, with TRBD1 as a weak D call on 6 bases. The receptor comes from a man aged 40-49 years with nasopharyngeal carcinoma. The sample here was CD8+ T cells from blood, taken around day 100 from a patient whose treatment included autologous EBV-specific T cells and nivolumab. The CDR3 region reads CASSVFWTVNTGELFF. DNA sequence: TGTGCCAGCAGCGTATTTTGGACAGTGAACACCGGGGAGCTGTTTTTT.